This T cell receptor (beta chain) was sequenced during a study of Tregs in tolerant kidney transplant recipients. The table came from immunoSEQ multiplex PCR; TCRdb's copy has only in-frame clones and leaves some out. The table has 81,000 or so clones, about 91% seen once. Recipients received nonmyeloablative bone marrow transplants from related graft donors, with transient mixed chimerism. The length of the CDR3 is 14 residues. V lost 4 bases to trimming and J lost 7 bases; unmatched junction nucleotides: 6. CDR1 is SGHNT, CDR2 YENEEA, per germline. The specimen was CD4+ T cells from blood (PBMCs), collected 24 months after the transplant. The source is a human patient who received a combined kidney and bone marrow transplant. The graft donor may be the source of some T cells. The chain employs TRBV11-3 and TRBJ2-2; 7 bases line up with TRBD1. This chain's CDR3 is CASSWRQGNGELFF. The CDR3 nucleotides are TGTGCCAGCAGCTGGCGACAGGGTAACGGGGAGCTGTTTTTT.